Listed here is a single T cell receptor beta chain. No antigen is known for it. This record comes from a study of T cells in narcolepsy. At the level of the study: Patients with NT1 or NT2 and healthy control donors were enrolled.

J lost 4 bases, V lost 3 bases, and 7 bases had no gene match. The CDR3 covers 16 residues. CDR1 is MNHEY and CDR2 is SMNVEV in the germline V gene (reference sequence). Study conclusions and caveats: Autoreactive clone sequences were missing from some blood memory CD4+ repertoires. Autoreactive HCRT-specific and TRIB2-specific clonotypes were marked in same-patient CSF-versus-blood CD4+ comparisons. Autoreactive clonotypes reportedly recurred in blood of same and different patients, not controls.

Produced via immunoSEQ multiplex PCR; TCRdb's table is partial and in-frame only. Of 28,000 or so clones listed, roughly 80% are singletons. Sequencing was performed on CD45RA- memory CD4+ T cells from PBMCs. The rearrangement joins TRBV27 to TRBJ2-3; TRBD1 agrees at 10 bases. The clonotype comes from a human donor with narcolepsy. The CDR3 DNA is TGTGCCAGCAGTTTTGGGCGACAGGGGGCCGCAGATACGCAGTATTTT. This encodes CASSFGRQGAADTQYF.